The rows below give T cell receptor beta chains drawn from one sample of a study of neurological immune-mediated disorders. MiXCR, run by TCRdb on the 5' RACE reads, gives a single entry per CDR3 protein. Of approximately 82,000 distinct CDR3 sequences in the sample, roughly 13% were seen once. Sequenced: PBMCs. The receptors come from a woman aged 50 to 60 in good health. Each CDR3 is given with its conserved first and last residue. D genes are given only for firm matches. A clone size is listed for some rows: how often the clone was seen (once, few, many), or a class if it is expanded.

TGCGCCAGCAGCCCTACTAGCGGCTCCTACGAGCAGTACTTC,CASSPTSGSYEQYF,TRBV5-1,TRBJ2-7,TRBD2,many
TGTGCCAGCAGCGTAGATTCCGATGACTACACCTTC,CASSVDSDDYTF,TRBV9,TRBJ1-2,.,many
TGTGCCAGCTTATTGGAAGGGGGTATGAACACTGAAGCTTTCTTT,CASLLEGGMNTEAFF,TRBV2,TRBJ1-1,.,many
TGTGCCACCAGCAGAGATTTGGGGGCTCAGGGAAAACTGTTTTTT,CATSRDLGAQGKLFF,TRBV15,TRBJ1-4,.,many
TGTGCCAGCAGCGTTAGCCCACAGGCGACCGATGAGCAGTACTTC,CASSVSPQATDEQYF,TRBV9,TRBJ2-7,.,many
TGCGCCAGCAGCTGGGACCTTCAACGTTACAATGAGCAGTTCTTC,CASSWDLQRYNEQFF,TRBV5-1,TRBJ2-1,.,many
TGCGCCAGCAGCCCGCTCCTAGGGGGCGAGGAGACCCAGTACTTC,CASSPLLGGEETQYF,TRBV5-1,TRBJ2-5,TRBD1,many
TGCGCCAGCAGCTTAGGACATACTGGGGCCAACGTCCTGACTTTC,CASSLGHTGANVLTF,TRBV5-1,TRBJ2-6,.,many
TGTGCCAGCAGCTCGGACAGGGGCCGCGGGGCCAACGTCCTGACTTTC,CASSSDRGRGANVLTF,TRBV5-6,TRBJ2-6,TRBD1,many
TGCAGTGCTAGAGGCCTAGCGGGCTACAATGAGCAGTTCTTC,CSARGLAGYNEQFF,TRBV20-1,TRBJ2-1,TRBD2,many
TGTGCCAGCAGTTTAGATTTTTCCGGGACCCAGTACTTC,CASSLDFSGTQYF,TRBV28,TRBJ2-5,.,many
TGCAGTGCCGACGCACTCGGACTAGCGGGAGTCTTGGCAGATACGCAGTATTTT,CSADALGLAGVLADTQYF,TRBV20-1,TRBJ2-3,TRBD2,many
TGCGGCACCGGGACTAGCGGGTCAGATACGCAGTATTTT,CGTGTSGSDTQYF,TRBV20-1,TRBJ2-3,TRBD2,many
TGTGCCAGCTCACCAGCCAGCACTGAAGCTTTCTTT,CASSPASTEAFF,TRBV18,TRBJ1-1,.,few
TGCGCCAGCAGCTTCCGGGACAGGGGGAAAAGTGAGCAGTTCTTC,CASSFRDRGKSEQFF,TRBV5-1,TRBJ2-1,TRBD1,many
TGCAGTGCTGCGCCGGGTCCTCTGAACAATGAGCAGTTCTTC,CSAAPGPLNNEQFF,TRBV20-1,TRBJ2-1,.,.
TGTGCCAGCAGCCCTACAGGGGCGCCGGATCAGCCCCAGCATTTT,CASSPTGAPDQPQHF,TRBV4-2,TRBJ1-5,TRBD1,many
TGTGCCAGCAGCGTAAACACTGAAGCTTTCTTT,CASSVNTEAFF,TRBV7-9,TRBJ1-1,.,many
TGTGCCAGCAGCTTAGATCGACAGGGCGCTTATGGCTACACCTTC,CASSLDRQGAYGYTF,TRBV7-2,TRBJ1-2,TRBD1,many
TGTGCCAGCAACCAAAACAGGGGTAATGAGCAGTTCTTC,CASNQNRGNEQFF,TRBV12-3/TRBV12-4,TRBJ2-1,TRBD1,few
TGTGCCAGCAGACATCTCCGGGATGAGCAGTTCTTC,CASRHLRDEQFF,TRBV11-2,TRBJ2-1,.,many
TGTGCCAGCAGCGTAGGAGTGGGGAGGTTAGGTAATGAGCAGTTCTTC,CASSVGVGRLGNEQFF,TRBV9,TRBJ2-1,.,many
TGTGCCAGCAGTTTTCACGGACAGGGGAATACCGGGGCGCTGTTTTTT,CASSFHGQGNTGALFF,TRBV28,TRBJ2-2,TRBD1,.
TGTGCCAGCAGTTTACGAGCGGGAGGACTCGTCCGCGAGCAGTACTTC,CASSLRAGGLVREQYF,TRBV28,TRBJ2-7,TRBD2,many
TGTGCCAGCAGCGGGACCACTGCGAGCTCCTATAATTCACCCCTCCACTTT,CASSGTTASSYNSPLHF,TRBV5-4,TRBJ1-6,.,.
TGTGCCAGCAGTGAACGATCCGGGCCCCGGGGCACTGAAGCTTTCTTT,CASSERSGPRGTEAFF,TRBV5-6,TRBJ1-1,.,few
TGCAGCGTTGACGGGGGGTACAATGAGCAGTTCTTC,CSVDGGYNEQFF,TRBV29-1,TRBJ2-1,TRBD2,few
TGTGCCAGCAGCCAAGTGGGTGGCGGTCCCTACAATGAGCAGTTCTTC,CASSQVGGGPYNEQFF,TRBV14,TRBJ2-1,.,many
TGTGCCTGCGGTATTAGCGGGGGGACCTACAATGAGCAGTTCTTC,CACGISGGTYNEQFF,TRBV7-2,TRBJ2-1,TRBD2,.
TGTGCCAGCAGTTTCGCCGGGCTCACAGATACGCAGTATTTT,CASSFAGLTDTQYF,TRBV27,TRBJ2-3,.,many